This TCR beta chain stems from a study of T-cell reconstitution after alpha-beta-depleted transplantation in children (dated by TCRdb to 2016 to 2017). For the wider study: Using TCR repertoire profiling, the study quantitatively followed how T-cell immune reconstitution unfolded in children after TCRalphabeta/CD19-depleted allogeneic hematopoietic cell transplantation.

For CDR1 and CDR2, the germline V gene (reference sequence) lists DFQATT and SNEGSKA. The CDR3 runs 13 residues from the cysteine to the phenylalanine. Here the CDR3 DNA is all that survives: 39 bases in frame from base 1. The junction shows trimming of 3 bases on V and 3 bases on J, plus 12 bases between the germline ends. This clonotype was seen at least ten times. Its antigen is unknown. The input lacks base qualities; no much larger clone sits a single base away. Library preparation was by PCR. The sequencing machine was an Illumina HiSeq 2500. Molecular barcoding was employed in the preparation of TCR libraries, with unique molecular identifiers being used to normalize TCRbeta repertoire quantification. The public reads were run again by TCRdb, first through fastp at Q25 and then through MiXCR, and only productive beta chains were kept. CDR3 protein sequences are deduplicated, and each keeps its most common genes and DNA. The sample table lists more than 550,000 distinct CDR3 sequences, roughly a tenth of them with a count of one. The ten largest clones take up about 4.2% of the sample.

Sample: PBMCs from the stem cell graft donor, taken from the stem cell graft. This sequence originates from a human donor who donated a stem cell graft to a child with acute myeloid leukemia. The sequence is built from TRBV20-1 and TRBJ2-7, with the D gene uncertain. The nucleotide sequence is TGCAGTGCTAGGCCCCCACAGTTCTACGAGCAGTACTTC. Its protein reads: CSARPPQFYEQYF.